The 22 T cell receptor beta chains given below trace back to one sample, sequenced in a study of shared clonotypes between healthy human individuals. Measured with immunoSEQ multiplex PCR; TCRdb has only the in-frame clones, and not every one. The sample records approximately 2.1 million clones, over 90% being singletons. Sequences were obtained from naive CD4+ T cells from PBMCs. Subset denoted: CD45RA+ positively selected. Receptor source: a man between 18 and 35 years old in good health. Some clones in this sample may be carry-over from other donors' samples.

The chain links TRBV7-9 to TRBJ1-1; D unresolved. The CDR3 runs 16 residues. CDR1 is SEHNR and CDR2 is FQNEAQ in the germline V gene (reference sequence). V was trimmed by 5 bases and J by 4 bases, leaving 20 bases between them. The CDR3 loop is CASSPRLSGESTEAFF. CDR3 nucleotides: TGTGCCAGCAGCCCCCGTTTGAGTGGGGAAAGCACTGAAGCTTTCTTT. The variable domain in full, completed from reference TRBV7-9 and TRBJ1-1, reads DTGVSQNPRHKITKRGQNVTFRCDPISEHNRLYWYRQTLGQGPEFLTYFQNEAQLEKSRLLSDRFSAERPKGSFSTLEIQRTEQGDSAMYLCASSPRLSGESTEAFFGQGTRLTVV.

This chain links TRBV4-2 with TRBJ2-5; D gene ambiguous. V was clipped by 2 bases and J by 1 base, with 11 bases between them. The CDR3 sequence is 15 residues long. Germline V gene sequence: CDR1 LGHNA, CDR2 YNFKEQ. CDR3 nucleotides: TGTGCCAGCAGCCAACATCACGCAGGCCAAGAGACCCAGTACTTC. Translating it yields CASSQHHAGQETQYF.

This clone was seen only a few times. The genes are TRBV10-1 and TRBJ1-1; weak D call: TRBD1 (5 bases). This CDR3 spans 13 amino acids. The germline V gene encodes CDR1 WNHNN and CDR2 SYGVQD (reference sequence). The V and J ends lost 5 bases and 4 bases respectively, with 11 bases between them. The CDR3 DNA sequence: TGCGCCAGCAGTCCAGGGTTGGTCACTGAAGCTTTCTTT. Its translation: CASSPGLVTEAFF.

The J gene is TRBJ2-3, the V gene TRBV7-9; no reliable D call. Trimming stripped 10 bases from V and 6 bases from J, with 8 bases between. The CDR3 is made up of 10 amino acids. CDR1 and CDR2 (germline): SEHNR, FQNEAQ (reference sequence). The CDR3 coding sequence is TGTGCCACCACCGGGGATACGCAGTATTTT. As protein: CATTGDTQYF.

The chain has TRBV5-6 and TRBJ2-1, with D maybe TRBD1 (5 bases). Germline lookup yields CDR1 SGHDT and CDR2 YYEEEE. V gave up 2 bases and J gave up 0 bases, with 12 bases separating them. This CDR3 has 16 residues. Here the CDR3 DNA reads TGTGCCAGCAGCTTCGACAGACTGAGCTCCTACAATGAGCAGTTCTTC. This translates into CASSFDRLSSYNEQFF.

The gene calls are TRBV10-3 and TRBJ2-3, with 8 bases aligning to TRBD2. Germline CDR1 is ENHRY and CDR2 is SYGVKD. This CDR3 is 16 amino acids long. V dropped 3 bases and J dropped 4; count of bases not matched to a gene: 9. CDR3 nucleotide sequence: TGTGCCATCAGTGATTTGGGGACTAGATCGCCAGATACGCAGTATTTT. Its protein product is CAISDLGTRSPDTQYF.

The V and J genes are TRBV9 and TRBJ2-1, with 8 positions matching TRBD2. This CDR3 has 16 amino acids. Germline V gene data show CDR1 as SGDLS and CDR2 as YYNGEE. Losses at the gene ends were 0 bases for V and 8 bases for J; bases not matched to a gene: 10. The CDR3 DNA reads TGTGCCAGCAGCGTAGTTGCGGGAGGAATTTACCATGAGCAGTTCTTC. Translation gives CASSVVAGGIYHEQFF.

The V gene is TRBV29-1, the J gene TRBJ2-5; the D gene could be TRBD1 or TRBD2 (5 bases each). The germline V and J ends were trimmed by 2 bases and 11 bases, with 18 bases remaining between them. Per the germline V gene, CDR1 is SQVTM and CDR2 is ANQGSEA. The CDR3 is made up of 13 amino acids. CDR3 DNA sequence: TGCAGCGTTGAATTTGGGGGTAGGATAGAGCAGTACTTC. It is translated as CSVEFGGRIEQYF.

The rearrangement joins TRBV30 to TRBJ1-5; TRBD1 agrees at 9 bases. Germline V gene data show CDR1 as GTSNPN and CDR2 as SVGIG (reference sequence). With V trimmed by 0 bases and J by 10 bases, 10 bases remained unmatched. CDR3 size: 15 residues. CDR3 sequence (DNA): TGTGCCTGGAGTGTAGGGGTACAGGGGGCTTCCCCCCAGCATTTT. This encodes CAWSVGVQGASPQHF. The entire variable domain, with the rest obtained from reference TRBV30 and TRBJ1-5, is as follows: SQTIHQWPATLVQPVGSPLSLECTVEGTSNPNLYWYRQAAGRGLQLLFYSVGIGQISSEVPQNLSASRPQDRQFILSSKKLLLSDSGFYLCAWSVGVQGASPQHFGDGTRLSIL.

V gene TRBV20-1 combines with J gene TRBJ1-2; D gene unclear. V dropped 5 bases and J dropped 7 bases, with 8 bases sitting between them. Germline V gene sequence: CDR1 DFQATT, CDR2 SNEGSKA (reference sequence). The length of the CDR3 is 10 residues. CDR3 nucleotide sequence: TGCAGTGCTGGAAAGGTTGGCTACACCTTC. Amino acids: CSAGKVGYTF.

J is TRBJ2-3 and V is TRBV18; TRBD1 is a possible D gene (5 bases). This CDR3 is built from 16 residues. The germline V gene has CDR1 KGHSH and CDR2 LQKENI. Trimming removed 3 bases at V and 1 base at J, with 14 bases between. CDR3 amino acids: CASSPGRTPGTDTQYF. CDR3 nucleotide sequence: TGTGCCAGCTCACCGGGGCGGACCCCTGGCACAGATACGCAGTATTTT.

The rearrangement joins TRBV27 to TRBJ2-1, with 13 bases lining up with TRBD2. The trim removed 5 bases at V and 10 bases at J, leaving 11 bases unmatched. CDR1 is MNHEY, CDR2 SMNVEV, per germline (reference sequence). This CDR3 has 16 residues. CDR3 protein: CASSKFGLAGASEQFF. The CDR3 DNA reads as TGTGCCAGCAGTAAATTTGGACTAGCGGGAGCGAGCGAGCAGTTCTTC.

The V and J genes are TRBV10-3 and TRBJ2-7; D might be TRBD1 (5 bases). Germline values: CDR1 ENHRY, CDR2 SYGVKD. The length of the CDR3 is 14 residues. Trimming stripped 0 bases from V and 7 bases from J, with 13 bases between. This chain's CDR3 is CAISESSREREQYF. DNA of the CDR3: TGTGCCATCAGTGAGTCTAGCAGGGAAAGGGAGCAGTACTTC.

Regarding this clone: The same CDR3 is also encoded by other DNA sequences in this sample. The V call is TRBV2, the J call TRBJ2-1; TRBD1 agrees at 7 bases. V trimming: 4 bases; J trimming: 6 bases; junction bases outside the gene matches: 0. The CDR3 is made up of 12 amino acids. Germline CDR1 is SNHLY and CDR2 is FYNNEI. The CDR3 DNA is TGTGCCAGCAGTGGGGACAGCAATGAGCAGTTCTTC. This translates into CASSGDSNEQFF.

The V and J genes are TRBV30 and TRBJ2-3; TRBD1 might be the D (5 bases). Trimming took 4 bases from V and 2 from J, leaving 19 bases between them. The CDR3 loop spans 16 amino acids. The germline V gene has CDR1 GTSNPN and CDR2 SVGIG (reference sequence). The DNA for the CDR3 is TGTGCCTGGAATAGGCTGGGGCCCCTCTACACAGATACGCAGTATTTT. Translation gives CAWNRLGPLYTDTQYF.

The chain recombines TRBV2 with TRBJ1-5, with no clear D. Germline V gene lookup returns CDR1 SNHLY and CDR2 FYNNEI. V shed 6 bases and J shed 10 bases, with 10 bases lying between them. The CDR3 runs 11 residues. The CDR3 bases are TGTGCCAGCAGGGTCGGTGGCCCCCAGCATTTT. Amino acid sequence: CASRVGGPQHF.

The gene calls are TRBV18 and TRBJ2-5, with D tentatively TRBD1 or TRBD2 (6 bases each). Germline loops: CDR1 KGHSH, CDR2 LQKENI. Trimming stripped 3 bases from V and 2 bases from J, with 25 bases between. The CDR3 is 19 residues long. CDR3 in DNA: TGTGCCAGCTCACCCAGGGCAGAGGCTGGGAGGACAGTACAAGAGACCCAGTACTTC. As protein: CASSPRAEAGRTVQETQYF. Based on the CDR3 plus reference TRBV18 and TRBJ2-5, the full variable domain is NAGVMQNPRHLVRRRGQEARLRCSPMKGHSHVYWYRQLPEEGLKFMVYLQKENIIDESGMPKERFSAEFPKEGPSILRIQQVVRGDSAAYFCASSPRAEAGRTVQETQYFGPGTRLLVL.

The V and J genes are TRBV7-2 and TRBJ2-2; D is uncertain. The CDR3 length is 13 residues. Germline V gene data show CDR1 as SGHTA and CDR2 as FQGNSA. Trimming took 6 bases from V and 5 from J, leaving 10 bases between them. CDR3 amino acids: CASSFPRTGELFF. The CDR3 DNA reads TGTGCCAGCAGTTTCCCCCGGACCGGGGAGCTGTTTTTT.

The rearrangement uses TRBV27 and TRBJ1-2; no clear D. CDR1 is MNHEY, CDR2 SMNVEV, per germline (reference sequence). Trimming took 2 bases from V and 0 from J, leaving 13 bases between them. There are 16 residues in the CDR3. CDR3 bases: TGTGCCAGCAGTTTACGACCTCCGGGGTCTAACTATGGCTACACCTTC. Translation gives CASSLRPPGSNYGYTF.

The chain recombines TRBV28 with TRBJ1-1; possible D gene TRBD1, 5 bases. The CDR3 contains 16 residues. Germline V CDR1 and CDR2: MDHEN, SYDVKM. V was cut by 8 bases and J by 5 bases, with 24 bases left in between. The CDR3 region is CASHSFGDPLGTEAFF. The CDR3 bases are TGTGCCAGCCACTCGTTCGGGGACCCTTTGGGTACTGAAGCTTTCTTT.

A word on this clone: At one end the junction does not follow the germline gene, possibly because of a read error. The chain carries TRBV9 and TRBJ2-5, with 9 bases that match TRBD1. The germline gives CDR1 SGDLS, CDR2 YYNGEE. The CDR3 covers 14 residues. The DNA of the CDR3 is TGTGCCAGCGGCGTAATGGGACAGGGAGAGACCCAGTACTTC. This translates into CASGVMGQGETQYF.

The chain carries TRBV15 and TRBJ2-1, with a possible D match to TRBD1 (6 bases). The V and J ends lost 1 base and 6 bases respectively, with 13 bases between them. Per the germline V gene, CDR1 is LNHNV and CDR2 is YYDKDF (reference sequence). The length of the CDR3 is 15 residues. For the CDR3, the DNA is TGTGCCACCAGCAGAGTCGGACAGCCTTCCAATGAGCAGTTCTTC. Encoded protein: CATSRVGQPSNEQFF.